The following is a TCR beta chain sequence with its context. The antigen is unknown. This record belongs to a study of blood T cells in healthy people across ages. Study-level results: Aged donors had fewer naive CD4+ cells and lower diversity than long-lived donors.

A second PCR of roughly 7 to 11 cycles used a sample-barcoded 5' primer and a J-beta primer mix. The study obtained at least 2.5 million CDR3-containing paired-end reads from every sample. TCRdb reanalysed the 5' RACE reads using MiXCR and keeps one entry per CDR3 protein. The table shows about 780,000 distinct CDR3 sequences, with 25% to 30% occurring only once. This CDR3 is built from 12 residues. The V gene's germline CDR1 is DFQATT and CDR2 SNEGSKA (reference sequence). Trimming cost V 7 bases and J 3 bases, with 12 bases left between them. The sample was also reused in another study, on T cells of mothers and their children. That source notes: cDNA synthesis used all extracted RNA, about 1.6 ug per 15 ul. Sequencing got over 8.5 million TCR beta CDR3 reads from each mother and around 3 million from each child.

The source of this sequence is a boy younger than 18 in good health. The V call is TRBV20-1, the J call TRBJ2-5, with D tentatively TRBD2 (6 bases). The material sequenced was blood. The CDR3 loop is CSGGTAEETQYF. The CDR3 nucleotides are TGCAGTGGCGGGACGGCCGAAGAGACCCAGTACTTC.